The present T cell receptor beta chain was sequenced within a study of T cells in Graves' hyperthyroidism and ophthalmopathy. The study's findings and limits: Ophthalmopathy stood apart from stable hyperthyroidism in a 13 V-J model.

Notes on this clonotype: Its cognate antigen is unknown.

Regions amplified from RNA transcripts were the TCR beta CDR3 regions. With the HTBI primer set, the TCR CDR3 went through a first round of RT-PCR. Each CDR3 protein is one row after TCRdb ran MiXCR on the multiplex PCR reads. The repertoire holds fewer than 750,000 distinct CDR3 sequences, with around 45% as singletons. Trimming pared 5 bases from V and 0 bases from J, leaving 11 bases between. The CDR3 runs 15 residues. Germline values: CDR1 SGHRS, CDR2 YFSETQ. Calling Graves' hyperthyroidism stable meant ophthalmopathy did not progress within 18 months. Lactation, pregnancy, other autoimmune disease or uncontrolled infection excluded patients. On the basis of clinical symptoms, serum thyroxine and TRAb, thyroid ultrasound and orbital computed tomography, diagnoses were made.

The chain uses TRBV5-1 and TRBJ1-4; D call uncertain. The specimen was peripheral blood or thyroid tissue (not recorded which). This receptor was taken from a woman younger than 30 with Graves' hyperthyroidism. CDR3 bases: TGCGCCAGCAGTCAGACGGACGCAACTAATGAAAAACTGTTTTTT. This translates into CASSQTDATNEKLFF.